The next 18 T cell receptor beta chains were all read from a single sample in a study of radiotherapy plus CTLA-4 blockade in lung cancer. Here immunoSEQ multiplex PCR was the method, and the copy in TCRdb shows in-frame clones only, minus some. The sample consists of roughly 93,000 clones, more than 75% of them appearing once. The sequenced sample was peripheral blood, obtained from a patient treated with radiotherapy plus ipilimumab. These receptors came from a human donor with non-small cell lung cancer who had a partial response to radiotherapy plus ipilimumab.

The V call is TRBV4-2, the J call TRBJ2-7; possibly TRBD2 for D (5 bases). This CDR3 spans 16 amino acids. Germline V CDR1 and CDR2: LGHNA, YNFKEQ. V lost 0 bases to trimming and J lost 0 bases, with 12 bases between them. The CDR3 DNA is TGTGCCAGCAGCCAAGATCTTGTGGGAGACTCCTACGAGCAGTACTTC. Translation: CASSQDLVGDSYEQYF.

The chain links TRBV19 to TRBJ1-5; 10 bases are shared with TRBD1. Trimming removed 7 bases from V and 3 bases from J; junction bases left unmatched: 9. The germline V gene encodes CDR1 LNHDA and CDR2 SQIVND (reference sequence). The CDR3 runs to 16 residues. This CDR3 reads CASTQRGTGDNQPQHF. For the CDR3, the DNA is TGTGCCAGTACTCAAAGGGGGACAGGGGACAATCAGCCCCAGCATTTT.

The chain employs TRBV5-1 and TRBJ2-2, with a tentative D call TRBD2 (5 bases). Germline V gene sequence: CDR1 SGHRS, CDR2 YFSETQ. V was trimmed by 0 bases and J by 4 bases, leaving 13 bases between them. This CDR3 region has 16 residues. The CDR3 nucleotides are TGCGCCAGCAGCTTGGCCGGAGGCCCGGGCACCGGGGAGCTGTTTTTT. Translated: CASSLAGGPGTGELFF.

CDR3 DNA: TGTGCCAGCAGCTTAGGGGTAGCGGGAGGGCTGGGGTTTAGGAATGAGCAGTTCTTC. Translating gives CASSLGVAGGLGFRNEQFF. This sequence joins TRBV7-8 and TRBJ2-1, with 11 bases fitting TRBD2. CDR1 is SGHVS, CDR2 FQNEAQ, per germline. The CDR3 contains 19 residues. The junction had 15 bases not matched to a gene; V was cut back by 1 base and J by 7 bases. Looking up the rest from reference TRBV7-8 and TRBJ2-1 gives the full variable domain: GAGVSQSPRYKVAKRGQDVALRCDPISGHVSLFWYQQALGQGPEFLTYFQNEAQLDKSGLPSDRFFAERPEGSVSTLKIQRTQQEDSAVYLCASSLGVAGGLGFRNEQFFGPGTRLTVL.

This chain joins TRBV27 and TRBJ2-5; TRBD1 agrees at 9 bases. V trimming: 4 bases; J trimming: 4 bases; junction bases outside the gene matches: 4. CDR1 is MNHEY and CDR2 is SMNVEV in the germline V gene (reference sequence). This CDR3 is built from 14 residues. CDR3 DNA: TGTGCCAGCAGTTGGACAGGGGCCAGAGAGACCCAGTACTTC. It translates to CASSWTGARETQYF.

The chain is built from TRBV9 and TRBJ1-1, with 7 bases matching TRBD1. V lost 4 bases, J lost 1 base, and 7 bases stayed unmatched. Germline CDR1 SGDLS, CDR2 YYNGEE. This CDR3 is built from 15 residues. In nucleotides, the CDR3 is TGTGCCAGCAGCTCCCTCGGACAGGCGAACACTGAAGCTTTCTTT. As protein: CASSSLGQANTEAFF.

J is TRBJ2-6 and V is TRBV11-2; 7 bases align to TRBD1. Germline V gene sequence: CDR1 SGHAT, CDR2 FQNNGV. This CDR3 comprises 15 residues. V lost 5 bases to trimming and J lost 3 bases; unmatched junction nucleotides: 4. The CDR3 sequence is CASSPRGSGANVLTF. The CDR3 bases are TGTGCCAGCAGCCCCAGGGGGAGTGGGGCCAACGTCCTGACTTTC.

The sample holds one count of this clone. The gene calls are TRBV28 and TRBJ2-2, with TRBD2 identical over 7 bases. The trim removed 7 bases at V and 1 base at J, leaving 6 bases unmatched. CDR1 is MDHEN, CDR2 SYDVKM, per germline. The length of the CDR3 is 15 residues. CDR3 nucleotides: TGTGCCAGCAAAGGATCTAGCGGGAACACCGGGGAGCTGTTTTTT. It specifies CASKGSSGNTGELFF.

The chain uses TRBV18 and TRBJ1-1; 9 bases align to TRBD1. V was clipped by 3 bases and J by 5 bases; unmatched bases: 10. The CDR3 covers 16 residues. Germline V lookup: CDR1 KGHSH, CDR2 LQKENI. The CDR3 coding sequence is TGTGCCAGCTCACCTCAACAGGGGGCCCCGGGGACTGAAGCTTTCTTT. Encoded protein: CASSPQQGAPGTEAFF.

The rearrangement uses TRBV6-6 and TRBJ2-5; the D gene is possibly TRBD2 (7 bases). The V end lost 7 bases, the J end lost 5 bases, and 20 bases lay between the germline ends. CDR1 MNHNY and CDR2 SVGAGI come from the germline V gene (reference sequence). This CDR3 is built from 15 residues. CDR3 sequence (DNA): TGTGCCAGCACTCCCCTTGGGGGGGCTGGGGAGACCCAGTACTTC. Encoded protein: CASTPLGGAGETQYF.

CDR3 sequence reads: CASSYLAGSHNEQFF. In nucleotides, the CDR3 is TGTGCCAGCAGTTATTTAGCGGGATCCCACAATGAGCAGTTCTTC. The V and J genes are TRBV27 and TRBJ2-1; TRBD2 matches at 8 bases. Germline CDR1 MNHEY, CDR2 SMNVEV (reference sequence). V dropped 4 bases and J dropped 5; count of bases not matched to a gene: 7. This CDR3 comprises 15 residues.

The gene calls are TRBV5-1 and TRBJ2-7, with D possibly matching TRBD2 (5 bases). Germline assignment: CDR1 SGHRS and CDR2 YFSETQ. This CDR3 is built from 13 residues. Trimming took off 3 bases at V and 6 bases at J, with 13 bases between the two ends. The CDR3 bases are TGCGCCAGCAGCTCCGACATCGGAGGCGAGCAGTACTTC. Protein: CASSSDIGGEQYF. The full variable domain, its missing parts supplied by reference TRBV5-1 and TRBJ2-7, is KAGVTQTPRYLIKTRGQQVTLSCSPISGHRSVSWYQQTPGQGLQFLFEYFSETQRNKGNFPGRFSGRQFSNSRSEMNVSTLELGDSALYLCASSSDIGGEQYFGPGTRLTVT.

V usage is TRBV7-2 and J usage is TRBJ2-5; 12 bases fit TRBD2. Trimming removed 0 bases from V and 4 bases from J; junction bases left unmatched: 3. CDR1 and CDR2 from the germline V gene are SGHTA and FQGNSA. The CDR3 consists of 16 residues. The CDR3 DNA sequence: TGTGCCAGCAGCTTAGCGAGACTAGCGGGGGTAGAGACCCAGTACTTC. Residues: CASSLARLAGVETQYF.

A note on this clone: Other DNA sequences from this sample encode an identical CDR3 as well. The chain recombines TRBV28 with TRBJ1-1, with 7 bases matching TRBD1. V was pared by 6 bases and J by 0 bases, with 4 bases of the junction left unmatched. Germline loops: CDR1 MDHEN, CDR2 SYDVKM. The CDR3 contains 14 residues. CDR3 sequence reads: CASSLGQMNTEAFF. The CDR3 DNA is TGTGCCAGCAGCCTGGGACAGATGAACACTGAAGCTTTCTTT. The full variable domain, its missing parts supplied by reference TRBV28 and TRBJ1-1, is DVKVTQSSRYLVKRTGEKVFLECVQDMDHENMFWYRQDPGLGLRLIYFSYDVKMKEKGDIPEGYSVSREKKERFSLILESASTNQTSMYLCASSLGQMNTEAFFGQGTRLTVV.

The gene calls are TRBV9 and TRBJ2-1; 8 nucleotides agree with TRBD1. The V gene's germline CDR1 is SGDLS and CDR2 YYNGEE. V shed 0 bases and J 8 bases; nucleotides not matched to a gene: 13. This CDR3 is built from 17 residues. The CDR3 sequence: CASSVGGARGRRYEQFF. The CDR3 DNA sequence: TGTGCCAGCAGCGTAGGGGGAGCCAGGGGGCGTAGATATGAGCAGTTCTTC.

Only a few counts were recorded for this clone. The chain is built from TRBV6-5 and TRBJ2-7; D not resolved. There are 13 residues in the CDR3. Trimming removed 7 bases from V and 0 bases from J, with 10 bases in between. Looked up from germline, CDR1 is MNHEY and CDR2 is SVGAGI. The CDR3 DNA reads as TGTGCCAGCAAACCTTCTAGCTCCTACGAGCAGTACTTC. Protein: CASKPSSSYEQYF.

This sequence joins TRBV10-3 and TRBJ2-1; possible D gene TRBD2, 5 bases. The CDR3 loop spans 13 amino acids. V gave up 8 bases and J gave up 1 base, with 9 bases separating them. Germline assignment: CDR1 ENHRY and CDR2 SYGVKD. This chain's CDR3 is CAIAGDSYNEQFF. The CDR3 DNA sequence: TGTGCCATCGCCGGGGATTCCTACAATGAGCAGTTCTTC.

This clone was seen only a few times. The chain has TRBV4-1 and TRBJ1-1; no firm D call. There are 11 residues in the CDR3. CDR1 is MGHRA, CDR2 YSYEKL, per germline. V gave up 0 bases and J gave up 11 bases, with 7 bases separating them. This chain's CDR3 is CASSQDLVAFF. The CDR3 nucleotides read TGCGCCAGCAGCCAAGATCTTGTGGCTTTCTTT.